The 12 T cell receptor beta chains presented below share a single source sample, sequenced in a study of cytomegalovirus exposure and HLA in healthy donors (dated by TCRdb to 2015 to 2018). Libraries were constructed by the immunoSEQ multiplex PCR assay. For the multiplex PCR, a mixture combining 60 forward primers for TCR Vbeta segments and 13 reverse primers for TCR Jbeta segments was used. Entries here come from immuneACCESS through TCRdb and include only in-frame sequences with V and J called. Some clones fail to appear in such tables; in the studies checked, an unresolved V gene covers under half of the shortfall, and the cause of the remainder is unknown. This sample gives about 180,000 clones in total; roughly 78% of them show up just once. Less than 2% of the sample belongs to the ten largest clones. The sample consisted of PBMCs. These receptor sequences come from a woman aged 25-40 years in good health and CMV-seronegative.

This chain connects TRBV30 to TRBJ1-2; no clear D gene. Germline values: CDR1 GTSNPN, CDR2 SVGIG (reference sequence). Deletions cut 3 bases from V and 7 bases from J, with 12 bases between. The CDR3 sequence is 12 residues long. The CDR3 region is CAWRWGGSGYTF. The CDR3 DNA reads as TGTGCCTGGAGGTGGGGAGGATCTGGCTACACCTTC.

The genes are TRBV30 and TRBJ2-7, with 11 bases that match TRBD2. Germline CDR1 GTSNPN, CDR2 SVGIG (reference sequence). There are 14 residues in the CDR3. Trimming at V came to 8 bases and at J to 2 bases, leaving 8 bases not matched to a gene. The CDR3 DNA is TGTGCCGGATTACTAGCGGGGGCGGCCTACGAGCAGTACTTC. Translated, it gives CAGLLAGAAYEQYF.

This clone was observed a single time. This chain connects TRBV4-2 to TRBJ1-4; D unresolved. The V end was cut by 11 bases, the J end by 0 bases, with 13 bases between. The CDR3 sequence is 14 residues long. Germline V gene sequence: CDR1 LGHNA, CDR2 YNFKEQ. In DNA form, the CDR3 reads TGTGCCGCCCGCCGGAGTGCAACTAATGAAAAACTGTTTTTT. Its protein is CAARRSATNEKLFF.

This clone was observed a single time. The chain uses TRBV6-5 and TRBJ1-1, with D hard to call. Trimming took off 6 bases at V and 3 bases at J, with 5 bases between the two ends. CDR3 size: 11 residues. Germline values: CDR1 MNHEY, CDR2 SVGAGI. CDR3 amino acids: CASRRYTEAFF. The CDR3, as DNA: TGTGCCAGCAGGCGGTACACTGAAGCTTTCTTT.

For the CDR3, the DNA is TGTGCCAGCAGCTCTAGCGGGGCCTCCTACAATGAGCAGTTCTTC. It specifies CASSSSGASYNEQFF. The J gene is TRBJ2-1, the V gene TRBV7-2; 9 positions agree with TRBD2. The CDR3 is 15 residues long. Germline V gene lookup returns CDR1 SGHTA and CDR2 FQGNSA. Trimming took 4 bases from V and 0 from J; bases not matched to a gene: 1.

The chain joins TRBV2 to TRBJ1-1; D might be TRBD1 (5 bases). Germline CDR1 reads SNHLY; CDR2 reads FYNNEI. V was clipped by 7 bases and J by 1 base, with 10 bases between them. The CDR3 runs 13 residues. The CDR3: CASTREGNTEAFF. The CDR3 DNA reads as TGTGCCAGCACCAGGGAGGGGAACACTGAAGCTTTCTTT.

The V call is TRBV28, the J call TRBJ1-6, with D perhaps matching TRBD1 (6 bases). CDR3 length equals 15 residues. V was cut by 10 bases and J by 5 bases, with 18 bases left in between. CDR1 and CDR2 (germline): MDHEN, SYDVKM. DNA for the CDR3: TGTGCCACTAGTCCCGGGGGGACAAATAATTCACCCCTCCACTTT. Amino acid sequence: CATSPGGTNNSPLHF. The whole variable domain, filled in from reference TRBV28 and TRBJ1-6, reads DVKVTQSSRYLVKRTGEKVFLECVQDMDHENMFWYRQDPGLGLRLIYFSYDVKMKEKGDIPEGYSVSREKKERFSLILESASTNQTSMYLCATSPGGTNNSPLHFGNGTRLTVT.

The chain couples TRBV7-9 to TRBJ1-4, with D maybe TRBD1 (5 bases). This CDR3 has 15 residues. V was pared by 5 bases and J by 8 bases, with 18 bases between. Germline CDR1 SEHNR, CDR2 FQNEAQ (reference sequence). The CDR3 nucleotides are TGTGCCAGCAGCCTCGCGGTACGGGGGGGAGAAAAACTGTTTTTT. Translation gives CASSLAVRGGEKLFF.

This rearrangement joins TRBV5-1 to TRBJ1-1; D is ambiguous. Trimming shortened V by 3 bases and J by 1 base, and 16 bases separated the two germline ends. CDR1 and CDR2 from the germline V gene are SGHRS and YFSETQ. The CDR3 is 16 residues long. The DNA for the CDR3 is TGCGCCAGCAGCTCCGGGCCAGCGGCTGGGAACACTGAAGCTTTCTTT. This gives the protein CASSSGPAAGNTEAFF.

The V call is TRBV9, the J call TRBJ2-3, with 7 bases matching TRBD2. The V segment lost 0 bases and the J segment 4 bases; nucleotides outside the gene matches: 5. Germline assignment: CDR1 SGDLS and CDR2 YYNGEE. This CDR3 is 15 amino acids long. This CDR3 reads CASSVVPGGADTQYF. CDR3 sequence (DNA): TGTGCCAGCAGCGTAGTGCCTGGGGGGGCAGATACGCAGTATTTT.

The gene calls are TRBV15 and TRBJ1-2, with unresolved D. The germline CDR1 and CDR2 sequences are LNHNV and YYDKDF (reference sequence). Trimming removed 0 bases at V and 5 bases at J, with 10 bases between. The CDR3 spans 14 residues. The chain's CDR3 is CATSREAFGYGYTF. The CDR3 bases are TGTGCCACCAGCAGAGAGGCGTTCGGGTATGGCTACACCTTC.

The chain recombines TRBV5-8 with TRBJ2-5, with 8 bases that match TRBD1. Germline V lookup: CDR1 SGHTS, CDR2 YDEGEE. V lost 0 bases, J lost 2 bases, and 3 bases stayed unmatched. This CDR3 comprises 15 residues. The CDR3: CASSLAYRGQETQYF. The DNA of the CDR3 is TGTGCCAGCAGCTTGGCCTACAGGGGGCAAGAGACCCAGTACTTC.